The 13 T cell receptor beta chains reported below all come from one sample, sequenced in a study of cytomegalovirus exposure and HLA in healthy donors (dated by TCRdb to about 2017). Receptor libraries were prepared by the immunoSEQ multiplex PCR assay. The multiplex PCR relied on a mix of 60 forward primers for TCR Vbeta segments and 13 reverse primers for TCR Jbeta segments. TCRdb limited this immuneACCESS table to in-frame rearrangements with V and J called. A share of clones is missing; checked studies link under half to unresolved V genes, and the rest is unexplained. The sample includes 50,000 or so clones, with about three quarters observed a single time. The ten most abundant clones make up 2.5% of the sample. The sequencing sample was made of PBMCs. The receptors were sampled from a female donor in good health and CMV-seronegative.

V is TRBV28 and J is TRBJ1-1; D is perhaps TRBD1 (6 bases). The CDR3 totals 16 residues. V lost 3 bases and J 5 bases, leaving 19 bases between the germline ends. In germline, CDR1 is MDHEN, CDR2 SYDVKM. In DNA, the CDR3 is TGTGCCAGCAGTTTCGGTCAGGGGTTGGTAGGGACTGAAGCTTTCTTT. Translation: CASSFGQGLVGTEAFF.

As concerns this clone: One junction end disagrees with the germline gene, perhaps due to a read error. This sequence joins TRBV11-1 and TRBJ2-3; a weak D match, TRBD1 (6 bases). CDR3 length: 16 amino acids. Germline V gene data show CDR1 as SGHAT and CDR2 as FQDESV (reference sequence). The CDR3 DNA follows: TGTGCCAGCAGCCTAGCTGACAGGAAATACACAGATACGCAGTATTTT. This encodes CASSLADRKYTDTQYF.

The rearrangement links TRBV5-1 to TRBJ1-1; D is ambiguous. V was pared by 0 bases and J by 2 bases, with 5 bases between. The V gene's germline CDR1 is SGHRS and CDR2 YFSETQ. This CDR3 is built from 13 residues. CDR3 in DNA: TGCGCCAGCAGCTTGGGAGGAAACACTGAAGCTTTCTTT. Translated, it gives CASSLGGNTEAFF.

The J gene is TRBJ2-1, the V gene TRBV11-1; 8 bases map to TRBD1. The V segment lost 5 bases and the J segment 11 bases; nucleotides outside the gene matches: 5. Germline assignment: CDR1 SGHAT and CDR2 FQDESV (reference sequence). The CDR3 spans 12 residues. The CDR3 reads CASSLGQGKQFF. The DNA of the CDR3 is TGTGCCAGCAGCCTCGGACAGGGCAAGCAGTTCTTC. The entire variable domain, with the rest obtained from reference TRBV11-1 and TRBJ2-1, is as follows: EAEVAQSPRYKITEKSQAVAFWCDPISGHATLYWYRQILGQGPELLVQFQDESVVDDSQLPKDRFSAERLKGVDSTLKIQPAELGDSAMYLCASSLGQGKQFFGPGTRLTVL.

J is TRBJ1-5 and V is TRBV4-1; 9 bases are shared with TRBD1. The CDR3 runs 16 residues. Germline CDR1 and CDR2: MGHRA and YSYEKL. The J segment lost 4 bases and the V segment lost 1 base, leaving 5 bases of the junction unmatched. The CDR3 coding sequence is TGCGCCAGCAGCCAAGGCCGGGACAGGGCGAATCAGCCCCAGCATTTT. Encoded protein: CASSQGRDRANQPQHF.

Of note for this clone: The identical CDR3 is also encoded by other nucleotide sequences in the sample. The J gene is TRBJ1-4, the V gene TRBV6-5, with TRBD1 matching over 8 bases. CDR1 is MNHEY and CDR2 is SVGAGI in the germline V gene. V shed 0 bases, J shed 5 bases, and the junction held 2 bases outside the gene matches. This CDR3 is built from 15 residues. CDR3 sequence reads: CASSYSGQGNEKLFF. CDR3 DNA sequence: TGTGCCAGCAGTTACTCCGGACAGGGAAATGAAAAACTGTTTTTT.

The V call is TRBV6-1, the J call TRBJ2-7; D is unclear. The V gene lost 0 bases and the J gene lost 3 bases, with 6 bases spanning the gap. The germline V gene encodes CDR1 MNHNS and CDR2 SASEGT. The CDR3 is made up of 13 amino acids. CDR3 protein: CASSEARSYEQYF. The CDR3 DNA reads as TGTGCCAGCAGTGAAGCGAGGAGCTACGAGCAGTACTTC.

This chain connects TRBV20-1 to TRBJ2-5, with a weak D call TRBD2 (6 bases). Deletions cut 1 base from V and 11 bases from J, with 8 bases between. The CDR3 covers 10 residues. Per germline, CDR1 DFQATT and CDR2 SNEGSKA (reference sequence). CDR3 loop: CSARGGGQYF. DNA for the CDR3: TGCAGTGCTAGAGGAGGAGGGCAGTACTTC.

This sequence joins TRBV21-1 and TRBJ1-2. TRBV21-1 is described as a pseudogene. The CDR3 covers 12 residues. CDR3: CASSRLHYGYTF. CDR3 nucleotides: TGTGCCAGCAGCCGACTCCACTATGGCTACACCTTC.

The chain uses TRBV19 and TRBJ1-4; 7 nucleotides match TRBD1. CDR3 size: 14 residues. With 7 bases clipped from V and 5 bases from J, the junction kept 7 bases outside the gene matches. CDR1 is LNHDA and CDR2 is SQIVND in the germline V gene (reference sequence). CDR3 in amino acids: CASMRQGGNEKLFF. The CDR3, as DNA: TGTGCCAGTATGAGACAGGGCGGGAATGAAAAACTGTTTTTT.

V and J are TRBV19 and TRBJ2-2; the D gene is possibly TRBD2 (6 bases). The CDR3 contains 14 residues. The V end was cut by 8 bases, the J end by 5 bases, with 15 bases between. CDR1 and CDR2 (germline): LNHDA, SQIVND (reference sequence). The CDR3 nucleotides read TGTGCCAGTCAAGGGACTCTTACAACCGGGGAGCTGTTTTTT. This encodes CASQGTLTTGELFF.

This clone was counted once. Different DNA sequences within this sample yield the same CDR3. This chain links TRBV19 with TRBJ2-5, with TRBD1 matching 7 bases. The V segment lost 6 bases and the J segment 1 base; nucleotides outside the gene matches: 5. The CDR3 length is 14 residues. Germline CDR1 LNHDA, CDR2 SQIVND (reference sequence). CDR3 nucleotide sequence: TGTGCCAGTAGCACGGGACAGATCCAAGAGACCCAGTACTTC. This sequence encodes CASSTGQIQETQYF.

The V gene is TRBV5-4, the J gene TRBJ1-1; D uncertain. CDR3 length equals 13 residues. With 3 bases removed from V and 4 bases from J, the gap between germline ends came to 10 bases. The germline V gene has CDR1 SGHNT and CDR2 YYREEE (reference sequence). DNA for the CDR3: TGTGCCAGCAGCTCGGGTTCTGGCACTGAAGCTTTCTTT. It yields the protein CASSSGSGTEAFF.